This TCR beta chain came from a study of blood T cell repertoires in COVID-19. Study context: Both acute and convalescent COVID-19 samples were obtained from the United States, Italy and Spain.

Repertoires were generated with immunoSEQ multiplex PCR, while TCRdb's copy carries only in-frame clones and drops some. Among 400,000 to 550,000 clones, 87% were seen once, and the ten largest hold roughly 1.8%. Across fewer than 25 US areas, participants ranged in age from roughly 18 to 95 years. In assigning cohorts, the study relied on participant-reported clinical history. The germline gives CDR1 LGHDT, CDR2 YNNKEL (reference sequence). V lost 1 base to trimming and J lost 5 bases, with 11 bases between them. There are 15 residues in the CDR3. The sample comprised PBMCs or T cells enriched from blood (not recorded which). The clonotype was recovered from a woman between 18 and 29 years old with acute COVID-19. The chain has TRBV3-1 (or the pseudogene TRBV3-2) and TRBJ2-2; D remains ambiguous. CDR3 amino acids: CASSQVSFSTGELFF. CDR3 coding DNA: TGTGCCAGCAGCCAAGTTAGCTTCTCGACCGGGGAGCTGTTTTTT.